Each of the 20 T cell receptor beta chains below was sequenced from the same sample in a study of radiotherapy plus CTLA-4 blockade in lung cancer (dated by TCRdb to the late 2010s). The library relied on the immunoSEQ multiplex PCR assay. The source is immuneACCESS, and TCRdb retained only in-frame sequences with V and J called. Part of the clones is not carried over; for the studies checked, unresolved V genes explain less than half of this, and the remainder is unexplained. Recorded for this sample are 55,000 to 80,000 clones; approximately 80% of them occurred a single time. The ten most abundant clones make up approximately 4% of the sample. Specimen: peripheral blood, collected from a patient treated with radiotherapy plus ipilimumab. The receptors stem from a human donor with non-small cell lung cancer who had a complete response to radiotherapy plus ipilimumab.

The chain combines TRBV7-2 with TRBJ1-6, with a weak D call TRBD1 (6 bases). V was cut by 7 bases and J by 10 bases, with 14 bases left in between. Looked up from germline, CDR1 is SGHTA and CDR2 is FQGNSA. There are 13 residues in the CDR3. The CDR3 sequence: CASTLGGGSPLHF. In nucleotides, the CDR3 is TGTGCCAGCACCCTAGGGGGGGGATCACCCCTCCACTTT.

This chain uses TRBV7-9 with TRBJ1-5; D remains unclear. CDR3 length: 13 amino acids. Trimming removed 4 bases from V and 9 bases from J, with 13 bases in between. Germline CDR1 is SEHNR and CDR2 is FQNEAQ (reference sequence). The CDR3 sequence: CASSSATGGPQHF. The CDR3 region has the DNA TGTGCCAGCAGCTCTGCCACCGGAGGGCCCCAGCATTTT. Together with reference TRBV7-9 and TRBJ1-5, the CDR3 gives the full variable domain: DTGVSQNPRHKITKRGQNVTFRCDPISEHNRLYWYRQTLGQGPEFLTYFQNEAQLEKSRLLSDRFSAERPKGSFSTLEIQRTEQGDSAMYLCASSSATGGPQHFGDGTRLSIL.

This clone was seen a single time. The chain uses TRBV7-9 and TRBJ2-1, with TRBD2 as a possible D gene (5 bases). CDR1 is SEHNR, CDR2 FQNEAQ, per germline (reference sequence). The V gene lost 6 bases and the J gene lost 6 bases, with 18 bases spanning the gap. The CDR3 extends over 15 amino acids. The DNA for the CDR3 is TGTGCCAGCAGTTTGCGGGCCTCCTGGGGCAATGAGCAGTTCTTC. Amino acids: CASSLRASWGNEQFF.

The J gene is TRBJ1-1, the V gene TRBV7-8; D gene uncertain. Per germline, CDR1 SGHVS and CDR2 FQNEAQ. The V end lost 7 bases, the J end lost 0 bases, and 15 bases lay between the germline ends. This CDR3 comprises 15 residues. CDR3 DNA: TGTGCCAGCACCTTGCGGCTGGGAGTGAACACTGAAGCTTTCTTT. This translates into CASTLRLGVNTEAFF.

This clone turned up a few times. This chain links TRBV7-2 with TRBJ1-2; 8 bases map to TRBD1. Per germline, CDR1 SGHTA and CDR2 FQGNSA. The junction had 6 bases not matched to a gene; V was cut back by 8 bases and J by 4 bases. This CDR3 comprises 13 residues. The CDR3: CASDSGTGYGYTF. The CDR3 region has the DNA TGTGCCAGCGACTCCGGGACAGGCTATGGCTACACCTTC.

J is TRBJ2-5 and V is TRBV5-8, with TRBD1 matching 10 bases. The CDR3 is 15 residues long. The J segment lost 2 bases and the V segment lost 5 bases, leaving 6 bases of the junction unmatched. The germline gives CDR1 SGHTS, CDR2 YDEGEE. This CDR3 is CASRSGTGAQETQYF. CDR3 nucleotides: TGTGCCAGCAGGTCCGGGACAGGGGCTCAAGAGACCCAGTACTTC.

The chain uses TRBV4-1 and TRBJ2-7; D is ambiguous. The germline V gene has CDR1 MGHRA and CDR2 YSYEKL. The CDR3 covers 15 residues. The V and J ends lost 4 bases and 1 base respectively, with 14 bases between them. CDR3 region: CASSLGQFGSYEQYF. CDR3 in DNA: TGCGCCAGCAGCCTCGGCCAGTTCGGGTCCTACGAGCAGTACTTC.

With regard to this clone: The junction departs from germline at one end; a sequencing error may be responsible. The chain combines TRBV7-7 with TRBJ2-3; D is undetermined. The germline gives CDR1 SSHAT, CDR2 FNYEAQ (reference sequence). The CDR3 spans 14 residues. CDR3 residues: CASSPLVGADTQYF. In DNA, the CDR3 is TGTGCTAGCAGTCCCCTAGTTGGAGCAGATACGCAGTATTTT.

The gene calls are TRBV10-2 and TRBJ1-2; D may be TRBD1 (6 bases). Trimming pared 4 bases from V and 8 bases from J, leaving 14 bases between. The CDR3 covers 13 residues. CDR1 and CDR2 (germline): WSHSY, SAAADI. The CDR3 is CASSAPTGLGYTF. CDR3 coding DNA: TGCGCCAGCAGTGCCCCGACAGGTCTAGGCTACACCTTC.

The CDR3 nucleotides are TGTGCCAGCAGCCGGGGCACAGGGAGGACTAGCGGGAGTCGGAATGAGCAGTTCTTC. Translating gives CASSRGTGRTSGSRNEQFF. The chain couples TRBV14 to TRBJ2-1; 13 nucleotides agree with TRBD2. The CDR3 length is 19 residues. Germline CDR1 SGHDN, CDR2 FVKESK. Losses at the gene ends were 4 bases for V and 7 bases for J; bases not matched to a gene: 16.

The J gene is TRBJ2-3, the V gene TRBV30; D gene uncertain. V shed 8 bases and J shed 2 bases, with 11 bases lying between them. Germline V gene sequence: CDR1 GTSNPN, CDR2 SVGIG (reference sequence). This CDR3 is built from 12 residues. In DNA form, the CDR3 reads TGTGCCGGGCAAGGGTCCACAGATACGCAGTATTTT. Translation gives CAGQGSTDTQYF.

There are a few counts of this clone. The V call is TRBV29-1, the J call TRBJ2-1; maybe TRBD1 (5 bases). The CDR3 sequence is 15 residues long. V was clipped by 4 bases and J by 6 bases, with 19 bases between them. Germline values: CDR1 SQVTM, CDR2 ANQGSEA. CDR3 sequence (DNA): TGCAGCGTTGGTAGCCCAGGGATTGTAGGCAATGAGCAGTTCTTC. This encodes CSVGSPGIVGNEQFF.

CDR3 region: CASSVRQGVTSYEQYV. For the CDR3, the DNA is TGTGCCAGCAGCGTCCGACAGGGAGTAACCTCCTACGAGCAGTACGTC. The V gene is TRBV11-2, the J gene TRBJ2-7, with 7 bases that match TRBD1. Losses at the gene ends were 5 bases for V and 0 bases for J; bases not matched to a gene: 10. The germline CDR1 and CDR2 sequences are SGHAT and FQNNGV. There are 16 residues in the CDR3.

The chain combines TRBV5-1 with TRBJ2-2, with D unclear. CDR1 is SGHRS and CDR2 is YFSETQ in the germline V gene. CDR3 length: 12 amino acids. The V and J ends lost 6 bases and 7 bases respectively, with 10 bases between them. This CDR3 reads CASTTQDGELFF. For the CDR3, the DNA is TGCGCCAGCACCACCCAGGACGGGGAGCTGTTTTTT.

This clone was counted only a few times. The chain employs TRBV5-4 and TRBJ2-3; 9 positions agree with TRBD1. The germline V gene has CDR1 SGHNT and CDR2 YYREEE (reference sequence). Unmatched junction bases numbered 2, after V lost 4 bases and J lost 5 bases. The CDR3 runs 13 residues. The CDR3 DNA follows: TGTGCCAGCAGCGAGGACAGGGGAGATACGCAGTATTTT. This sequence encodes CASSEDRGDTQYF. The full variable domain, rest sourced from reference TRBV5-4 and TRBJ2-3, is ETGVTQSPTHLIKTRGQQVTLRCSSQSGHNTVSWYQQALGQGPQFIFQYYREEENGRGNFPPRFSGLQFPNYSSELNVNALELDDSALYLCASSEDRGDTQYFGPGTRLTVL.

The chain employs TRBV5-6 and TRBJ1-2; TRBD1 aligns across 8 bases. Germline lookup yields CDR1 SGHDT and CDR2 YYEEEE. V was pared by 3 bases and J by 7 bases, with 14 bases of the junction left unmatched. The CDR3 loop spans 16 amino acids. The CDR3 sequence: CASSYKPDRAGGGYTF. In DNA, the CDR3 is TGTGCCAGCAGCTATAAACCGGACAGGGCCGGAGGTGGCTACACCTTC.

V usage is TRBV18 and J usage is TRBJ2-5, with TRBD2 matching 12 bases. The CDR3 extends over 17 amino acids. The germline CDR1 and CDR2 sequences are KGHSH and LQKENI. With V trimmed by 6 bases and J by 4 bases, 12 bases remained unmatched. The CDR3 region has the DNA TGTGCCAGCTCTCGACTAGCGGGAGCCGATATCGGAGAGACCCAGTACTTC. Translated, it gives CASSRLAGADIGETQYF. The full variable domain, its missing parts supplied by reference TRBV18 and TRBJ2-5, is NAGVMQNPRHLVRRRGQEARLRCSPMKGHSHVYWYRQLPEEGLKFMVYLQKENIIDESGMPKERFSAEFPKEGPSILRIQQVVRGDSAAYFCASSRLAGADIGETQYFGPGTRLLVL.

CDR3 region: CASSEQGNTEAFF. In DNA form, the CDR3 reads TGCGCCAGCAGTGAACAGGGGAACACTGAAGCTTTCTTT. V gene TRBV10-2 combines with J gene TRBJ1-1; D possibly corresponds to TRBD1 (6 bases). The germline gives CDR1 WSHSY, CDR2 SAAADI. Between the trimmed V and J ends, which lost 3 bases and 1 base, there was a span of 6 bases. This CDR3 comprises 13 residues.

This clone was picked up a small number of times. The V call is TRBV7-2, the J call TRBJ1-2; TRBD1 matches at 9 bases. This CDR3 region has 18 residues. J gave up 4 bases and V 7 bases, and 19 bases lay outside the gene matches. Germline V gene data show CDR1 as SGHTA and CDR2 as FQGNSA. CDR3 in DNA: TGTGCCAGCACCAAAGGCGTCGGGACAGGGACCCTTAGCTATGGCTACACCTTC. The encoded protein is CASTKGVGTGTLSYGYTF.

The chain carries TRBV11-3 and TRBJ2-1; D unclear. V dropped 0 bases and J dropped 8 bases, with 8 bases sitting between them. The length of the CDR3 is 13 residues. Germline lookup yields CDR1 SGHNT and CDR2 YENEEA. The CDR3, as DNA: TGTGCCAGCAGCTTAGATCAAATGTATGAGCAGTTCTTC. This encodes CASSLDQMYEQFF.